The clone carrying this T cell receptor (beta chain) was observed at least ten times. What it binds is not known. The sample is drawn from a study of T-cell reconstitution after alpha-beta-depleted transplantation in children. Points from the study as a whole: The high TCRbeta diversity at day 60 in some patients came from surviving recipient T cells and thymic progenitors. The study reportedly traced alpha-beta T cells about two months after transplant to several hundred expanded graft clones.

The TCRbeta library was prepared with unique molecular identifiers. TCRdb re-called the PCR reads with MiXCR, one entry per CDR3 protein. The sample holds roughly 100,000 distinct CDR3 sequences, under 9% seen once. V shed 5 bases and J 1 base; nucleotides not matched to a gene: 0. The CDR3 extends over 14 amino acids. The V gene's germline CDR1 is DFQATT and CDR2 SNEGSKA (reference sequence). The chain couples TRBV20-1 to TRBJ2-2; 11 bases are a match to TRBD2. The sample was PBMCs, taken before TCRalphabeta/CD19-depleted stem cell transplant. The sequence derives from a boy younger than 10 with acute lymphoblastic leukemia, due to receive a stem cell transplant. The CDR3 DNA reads TGCAGTGCTCTAGCGGGGGGGAACACCGGGGAGCTGTTTTTT. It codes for CSALAGGNTGELFF.